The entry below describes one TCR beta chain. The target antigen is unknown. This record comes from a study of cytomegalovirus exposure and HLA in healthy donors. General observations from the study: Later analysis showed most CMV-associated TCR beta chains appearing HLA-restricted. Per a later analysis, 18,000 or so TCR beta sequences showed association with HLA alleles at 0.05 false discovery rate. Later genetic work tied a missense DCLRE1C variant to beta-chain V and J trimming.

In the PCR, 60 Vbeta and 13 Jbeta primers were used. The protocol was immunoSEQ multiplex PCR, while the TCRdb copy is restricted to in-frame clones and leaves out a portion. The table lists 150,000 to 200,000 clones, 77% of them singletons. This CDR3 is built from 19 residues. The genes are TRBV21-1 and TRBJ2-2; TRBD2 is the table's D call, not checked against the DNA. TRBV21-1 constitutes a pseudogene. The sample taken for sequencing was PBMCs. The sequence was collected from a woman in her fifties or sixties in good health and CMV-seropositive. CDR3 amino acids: CASSKALYQRDQNTGELFF. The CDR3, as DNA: TGTGCCAGCAGCAAAGCGCTTTATCAGCGGGACCAAAACACCGGGGAGCTGTTTTTT.